The TCR beta chain described here comes from a study of cytomegalovirus exposure and HLA in healthy donors. Vbeta (60) and Jbeta (13) primers were used in the PCR. Assay used: immunoSEQ multiplex PCR; TCRdb lists only in-frame clones, some missing. The data contain 100,000 to 150,000 clones, 80% of them singletons. Study findings and constraints: What was likely a sequencing artifact was a cluster of highly shared sequence variants. In presence/absence analyses, roughly uniform sequencing depth across donors was assumed. In a later analysis, compared with equally common non-associated chains, HLA-associated beta chains were more expanded.

Notes on this clone: The antigen is undetermined.

The origin of this receptor is a woman between 35 and 50 years old in good health and CMV-seronegative. Material for sequencing was PBMCs.

The CDR3 region is CASSPGQTSYEQYF. CDR3 DNA: TGTGCCAGCAGCCCGGGACAGACCTCCTACGAGCAGTACTTC. The chain employs TRBV9 and TRBJ2-7; 7 bases match TRBD1. This CDR3 is built from 14 residues. In germline, CDR1 is SGDLS, CDR2 YYNGEE. Trimming at V came to 4 bases and at J to 0 bases, leaving 4 bases not matched to a gene.